The 8 T cell receptor beta chains listed next were all sequenced from one sample in a study of response to subunit inactivated influenza vaccine. TCRdb redid the calling of the RT-PCR reads with MiXCR, one entry per CDR3 protein. The sample holds about 500,000 distinct CDR3 sequences, 16% seen once. The source was CD4+ T cells sorted from PBMCs, collected around 2 years after vaccination. These receptors originate from a man between 50 and 69 years old who received an inactivated influenza vaccine.

A few counts support this clonotype. V usage is TRBV3-1 and J usage is TRBJ2-3; D perhaps matches TRBD2 (6 bases). V lost 3 bases to trimming and J lost 2 bases, with 12 bases between them. The CDR3 runs 15 residues. The germline V gene has CDR1 LGHDT and CDR2 YNNKEL (reference sequence). This CDR3 reads CASSQKRVLTDTQYF. Written as DNA, the CDR3 is TGTGCCAGCAGCCAGAAGCGGGTCCTCACAGATACGCAGTATTTT.

In this sample, this clonotype turned up a few times. A junction end diverges from the germline sequence, so it may reflect a read error. The chain has TRBV5-1 and TRBJ2-1; D not certain. Germline V gene lookup returns CDR1 SGHRS and CDR2 YFSETQ. The CDR3 has 11 amino acids. The CDR3 DNA reads TGCGCCAGCACCTTGCGGTATGAGCAGTTCTTC. This translates into CASTLRYEQFF.

The rearrangement joins TRBV7-2 to TRBJ1-3; D unresolved. Per germline, CDR1 SGHTA and CDR2 FQGNSA. This CDR3 comprises 15 residues. V lost 5 bases, J lost 0 bases, and 11 bases lay in between. CDR3 amino acids: CASSTGPSSGNTIYF. The DNA for the CDR3 is TGTGCCAGCAGCACCGGGCCAAGCTCTGGAAACACCATATATTTT.

This clonotype was recorded at least ten times. This sequence joins TRBV11-2 and TRBJ1-5, with unresolved D. Trimming removed 1 base from V and 1 base from J, with 5 bases in between. The CDR3 length is 14 residues. CDR1 is SGHAT, CDR2 FQNNGV, per germline. CDR3 DNA sequence: TGTGCCAGCAGCTTAGGGCGAAGCAATCAGCCCCAGCATTTT. The encoded protein is CASSLGRSNQPQHF.

This clonotype was observed a handful of times. The rearrangement joins TRBV7-7 to TRBJ2-5; D unresolved. Germline-derived CDR1 and CDR2 are SSHAT and FNYEAQ (reference sequence). CDR3 length: 15 residues. Trimming removed 2 bases at V and 3 bases at J, with 13 bases between. For the CDR3, the DNA is TGTGCCAGCAGCTTATGGCTAGGTACTGAAGAGACCCAGTACTTC. It specifies CASSLWLGTEETQYF.

This clonotype has more than one count but fewer than ten. This chain joins TRBV9 and TRBJ1-3; maybe TRBD1 (5 bases). Germline-derived CDR1 and CDR2 are SGDLS and YYNGEE. This CDR3 is built from 15 residues. The germline V and J ends were trimmed by 0 bases and 2 bases, with 9 bases remaining between them. Here the CDR3 reads CASSVDGGAGNTIYF. In DNA, the CDR3 is TGTGCCAGCAGCGTAGATGGAGGGGCTGGAAACACCATATATTTT.

This clonotype was detected only a few times. The chain recombines TRBV7-2 with TRBJ2-1; 12 bases are a match to TRBD2. The CDR3 is 18 residues long. Germline V gives CDR1 SGHTA, CDR2 FQGNSA. Trimming cost V 0 bases and J 8 bases; bases outside gene matches: 11. The CDR3 reads CASSLARASGRASHEQFF. DNA for the CDR3: TGTGCCAGCAGCTTAGCGCGGGCTAGCGGGAGGGCTTCGCATGAGCAGTTCTTC. The full variable domain, rest sourced from reference TRBV7-2 and TRBJ2-1, is GAGVSQSPSNKVTEKGKDVELRCDPISGHTALYWYRQSLGQGLEFLIYFQGNSAPDKSGLPSDRFSAERTGGSVSTLTIQRTQQEDSAVYLCASSLARASGRASHEQFFGPGTRLTVL.

In this sample, this clonotype turned up a few times. This chain links TRBV29-1 with TRBJ2-5; 10 bases agree with TRBD2. With 0 bases clipped from V and 1 base from J, the junction kept 2 bases outside the gene matches. The CDR3 has 15 amino acids. Germline V gene sequence: CDR1 SQVTM, CDR2 ANQGSEA. The CDR3 DNA sequence: TGCAGCGTTGAAGAGCTAGCGGGAGCCCAAGAGACCCAGTACTTC. This sequence encodes CSVEELAGAQETQYF.